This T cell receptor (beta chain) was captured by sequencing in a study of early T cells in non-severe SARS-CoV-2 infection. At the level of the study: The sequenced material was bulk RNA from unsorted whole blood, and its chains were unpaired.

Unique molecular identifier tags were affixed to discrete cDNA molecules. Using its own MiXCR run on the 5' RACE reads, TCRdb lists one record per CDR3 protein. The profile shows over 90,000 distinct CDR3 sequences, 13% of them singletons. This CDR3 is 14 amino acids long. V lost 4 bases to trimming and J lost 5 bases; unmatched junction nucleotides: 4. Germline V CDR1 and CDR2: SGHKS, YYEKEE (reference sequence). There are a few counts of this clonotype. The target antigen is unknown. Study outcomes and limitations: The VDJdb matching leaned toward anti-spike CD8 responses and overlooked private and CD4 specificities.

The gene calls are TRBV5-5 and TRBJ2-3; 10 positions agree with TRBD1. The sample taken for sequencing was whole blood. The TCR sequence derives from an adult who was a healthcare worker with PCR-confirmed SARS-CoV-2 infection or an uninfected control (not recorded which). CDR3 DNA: TGTGCCAGCAGCGTTGGACAGGGGGGAGATACGCAGTATTTT. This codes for CASSVGQGGDTQYF.